This TCR beta chain was identified during a study of T cells in Graves' hyperthyroidism and ophthalmopathy. It was RNA transcripts that yielded the amplified TCR beta CDR3 regions. HTBI primers drove first-round RT-PCR of the TCR CDR3. MiXCR, run by TCRdb on the multiplex PCR reads, gives a single entry per CDR3 protein. The sample records hundreds of thousands of distinct CDR3 sequences, about 45% being singletons. CDR1 and CDR2 from the germline V gene are SEHNR and FQNEAQ (reference sequence). V was shortened by 4 bases and J by 3 bases, with 9 bases between the two germline ends. The CDR3 contains 13 residues.

Sequencing was done on a sample of peripheral blood or thyroid tissue (not recorded which). V and J are TRBV7-9 and TRBJ1-1; no clear D. This TCR came from an adult man with Graves' disease, either hyperthyroidism or ophthalmopathy (not recorded which). The chain's CDR3 is CASSSEQYTEAFF. As DNA, the CDR3 is TGTGCCAGCAGCTCCGAACAGTACACTGAAGCTTTCTTT.